Below are 6 T cell receptor beta chains sequenced from a single sample in a study of T cell responses to AZD1222 COVID-19 vaccine. The method was immunoSEQ multiplex PCR; TCRdb's version includes in-frame clones alone and lacks a portion of them. The sample carries about 69,000 clones, about four fifths recorded once. Source: peripheral blood, taken 28 days after the second AZD1222 dose. The origin of the receptors is an adult who received the AZD1222 COVID-19 vaccine.

DNA for the CDR3: TGCAGTGTGGAGGGCTACACCTTC. Amino acid sequence: CSVEGYTF. The V and J genes are TRBV29-1 and TRBJ1-2, with unresolved D. The CDR3 loop spans 8 amino acids. Germline lookup yields CDR1 SQVTM and CDR2 ANQGSEA.

This clone was observed a few times. This chain uses TRBV4-1 with TRBJ2-7; D gene uncertain. The ends were cut back, 0 bases at V and 3 bases at J, with 9 bases in the middle. The CDR3 length is 14 residues. CDR1 and CDR2 from the germline V gene are MGHRA and YSYEKL. The CDR3 nucleotides are TGCGCCAGCAGCCAAGACCCCGGGTACTACGAGCAGTACTTC. It encodes CASSQDPGYYEQYF.

This chain joins TRBV13 and TRBJ1-1; weak D call: TRBD1 (5 bases). Germline V CDR1 and CDR2: PRHDT, FYEKMQ (reference sequence). The CDR3 has 14 amino acids. The germline V and J ends were trimmed by 5 bases and 0 bases, with 10 bases remaining between them. CDR3 region: CASSAETVNTEAFF. CDR3 sequence (DNA): TGTGCCAGCAGCGCGGAGACAGTGAACACTGAAGCTTTCTTT.

A few counts support this clone. The V and J genes are TRBV23-1 and TRBJ2-1; TRBD1 agrees at 8 bases. TRBV23-1 is recorded as an ORF, its role being uncertain. The CDR3 is 17 residues long. J was trimmed by 4 bases and V by 3 bases; bases with no gene match: 11. The CDR3 bases are TGCGCCAGCAGTCAGAGGACAGGGAAGGGAGGTTACAATGAGCAGTTCTTC. It codes for CASSQRTGKGGYNEQFF.

This clone was recorded a few times. The chain recombines TRBV9 with TRBJ1-4; perhaps TRBD1 as D (6 bases). The germline V gene encodes CDR1 SGDLS and CDR2 YYNGEE. V lost 0 bases, J lost 4 bases, and 22 bases lay in between. The CDR3 loop spans 19 amino acids. The CDR3 DNA follows: TGTGCCAGCAGCGTAGCCCCTTGGCAGGGGCCTATGGGTAATGAAAAACTGTTTTTT. Translating it yields CASSVAPWQGPMGNEKLFF.

The genes are TRBV3-1 (or the pseudogene TRBV3-2) and TRBJ2-2, with 8 bases lining up with TRBD2. CDR1 is LGHDT and CDR2 is YNNKEL in the germline V gene (reference sequence). This CDR3 is 18 amino acids long. V was clipped by 5 bases and J by 2 bases; unmatched bases: 13. The CDR3 nucleotides are TGTGCCAGCAGCGCTCATAGGGCGGGGGGCAGAAACACCGGGGAGCTGTTTTTT. It codes for CASSAHRAGGRNTGELFF.